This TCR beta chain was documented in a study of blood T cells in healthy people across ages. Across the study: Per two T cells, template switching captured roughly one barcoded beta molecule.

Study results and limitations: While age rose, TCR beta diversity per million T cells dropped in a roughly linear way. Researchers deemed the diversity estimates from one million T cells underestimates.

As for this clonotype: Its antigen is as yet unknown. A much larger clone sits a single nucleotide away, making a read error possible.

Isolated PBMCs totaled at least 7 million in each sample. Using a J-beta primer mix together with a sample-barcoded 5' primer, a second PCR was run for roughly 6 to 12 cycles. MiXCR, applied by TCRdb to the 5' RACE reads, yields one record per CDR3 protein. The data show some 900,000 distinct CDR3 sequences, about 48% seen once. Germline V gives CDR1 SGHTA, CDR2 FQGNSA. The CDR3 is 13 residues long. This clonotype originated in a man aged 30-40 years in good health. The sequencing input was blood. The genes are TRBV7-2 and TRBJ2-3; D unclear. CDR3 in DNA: TGTGCCGGCAGCTTAACTAGCACAGATACGCAGTATTTT. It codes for CAGSLTSTDTQYF. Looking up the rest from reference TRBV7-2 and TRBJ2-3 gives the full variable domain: GAGVSQSPSNKVTEKGKDVELRCDPISGHTALYWYRQSLGQGLEFLIYFQGNSAPDKSGLPSDRFSAERTGGSVSTLTIQRTQQEDSAVYLCAGSLTSTDTQYFGPGTRLTVL.